These 21 T cell receptor beta chains share one sample of origin, sequenced in a study of T cell repertoires in cytomegalovirus infection. TCRdb fed the reads into MiXCR, producing one record per CDR3 protein. The sample holds about 600,000 distinct CDR3 sequences, approximately 24% seen once. Material for sequencing was CD8+ T cells from PBMCs. Source of these receptors: a human donor in good health (CMV status not recorded). Some clones in this sample may be carry-over from other donors' samples.

V is TRBV3-1 and J is TRBJ1-5, with a tentative D call TRBD1 (6 bases). V gave up 4 bases and J gave up 10 bases, with 20 bases separating them. This CDR3 has 15 residues. Germline V gene lookup returns CDR1 LGHDT and CDR2 YNNKEL (reference sequence). The CDR3 DNA is TGTGCCAGCAGCCTAAGGGGGGGGGCTGCTCTACCCCAGCATTTT. It encodes CASSLRGGAALPQHF.

The V gene is TRBV29-1, the J gene TRBJ2-3; the D gene is possibly TRBD1 (6 bases). Per germline, CDR1 SQVTM and CDR2 ANQGSEA. V lost 1 base to trimming and J lost 3 bases, with 11 bases between them. This CDR3 region has 14 residues. In DNA form, the CDR3 reads TGCAGCGTTGAAGCCCCTGACAGGACAGATACGCAGTATTTT. Residues: CSVEAPDRTDTQYF.

This clonotype appeared a few times. CDR3 sequence: CASSMDYNEQFF. The CDR3 DNA is TGTGCCAGTAGCATGGACTACAATGAGCAGTTCTTC. V gene TRBV19 combines with J gene TRBJ2-1; no definite D call. CDR3 length: 12 amino acids. V was pared by 6 bases and J by 3 bases, with 6 bases between. Germline CDR1 and CDR2: LNHDA and SQIVND (reference sequence).

This clonotype appeared a few times. V gene TRBV6-5 combines with J gene TRBJ2-3; 9 bases fit TRBD2. The V and J ends lost 2 bases and 7 bases, in that order; junction bases with no gene match: 7. Germline V CDR1 and CDR2: MNHEY, SVGAGI. The CDR3 runs to 15 residues. CDR3 residues: CASSYEASGMYTQYF. The CDR3 DNA reads TGTGCCAGCAGTTACGAGGCTAGCGGGATGTATACGCAGTATTTT.

The chain joins TRBV29-1 to TRBJ2-6, with a tentative D call TRBD2 (5 bases). The CDR3 consists of 14 residues. Trimming stripped 7 bases from V and 0 bases from J, with 10 bases between. Germline V gene data show CDR1 as SQVTM and CDR2 as ANQGSEA. CDR3 residues: CSALAFSGANVLTF. The CDR3 DNA reads TGCAGCGCCCTAGCCTTCTCTGGGGCCAACGTCCTGACTTTC.

The table lists this clonotype with a few counts. This chain uses TRBV20-1 with TRBJ2-1; TRBD2 matches at 14 bases. Per the germline V gene, CDR1 is DFQATT and CDR2 is SNEGSKA (reference sequence). The CDR3 spans 17 residues. The ends lost 6 bases at V and 0 bases at J; junction bases unmatched: 7. The CDR3 coding sequence is TGCAGTGCGCCGGGACTAGCGGGGGCCCTCTCCTACAATGAGCAGTTCTTC. Translation: CSAPGLAGALSYNEQFF.

This clonotype occurred many times. The CDR3 DNA is TGTGCCCCGGGGGGAAGAGATACGCAGTATTTT. This encodes CAPGGRDTQYF. The chain is built from TRBV7-9 and TRBJ2-3, with 7 bases fitting TRBD2. Losses at the gene ends were 11 bases for V and 5 bases for J; bases not matched to a gene: 4. CDR3 length: 11 residues. The germline CDR1 and CDR2 sequences are SEHNR and FQNEAQ (reference sequence).

This chain links TRBV27 with TRBJ2-7, with TRBD2 as a possible D gene (6 bases). The V and J ends lost 5 bases and 7 bases respectively, with 21 bases between them. The germline V gene encodes CDR1 MNHEY and CDR2 SMNVEV (reference sequence). CDR3 length: 15 residues. The DNA for the CDR3 is TGTGCCAGCAGTCCTCGACTCCATTGGGGGGAAGAGCAGTACTTC. It translates to CASSPRLHWGEEQYF.

With respect to this clonotype: One base away lies a much larger clone, so this may be a sequencing read error. This chain uses TRBV28 with TRBJ2-5, with TRBD1 matching over 7 bases. Unmatched junction bases numbered 23, after V lost 6 bases and J lost 1 base. The germline CDR1 and CDR2 sequences are MDHEN and SYDVKM. This CDR3 contains 20 residues. The CDR3, as DNA: TGTGCCAGCAGGTTGAGGGACAGCTTGGTGGGGGTCAATCCCCAAGAGACCCAGTACTTC. This gives the protein CASRLRDSLVGVNPQETQYF.

This clonotype showed up many times. The chain has TRBV4-1 and TRBJ1-2; 9 bases agree with TRBD1. CDR1 and CDR2 from the germline V gene are MGHRA and YSYEKL. The length of the CDR3 is 15 residues. The V gene end was trimmed by 3 bases and the J gene end by 4 bases; junction bases not matched to a gene: 6. CDR3 region: CASSQRDRDIYGYTF. The CDR3, as DNA: TGCGCCAGCAGCCAGCGGGACAGGGACATCTATGGCTACACCTTC.

The V call is TRBV7-9, the J call TRBJ1-1; D unclear. From germline, CDR1 is SEHNR and CDR2 FQNEAQ (reference sequence). CDR3 length equals 14 residues. Trimming left V 4 bases short and J 0 bases short, with 9 bases between. The CDR3 DNA follows: TGTGCCAGCAGCTCCCGATTTCTGAACACTGAAGCTTTCTTT. As protein: CASSSRFLNTEAFF.

This clonotype was observed a few times. The chain is built from TRBV7-2 and TRBJ2-3; 9 bases match TRBD2. The CDR3 spans 15 residues. Germline V gene sequence: CDR1 SGHTA, CDR2 FQGNSA. V lost 2 bases, J lost 3 bases, and 3 bases stayed unmatched. In DNA form, the CDR3 reads TGTGCCAGCAGCTTATTACTAGCGGGTACAGATACGCAGTATTTT. It is translated as CASSLLLAGTDTQYF.

To note about this clonotype: A much larger clone is a single base away; this may be a read error. The rearrangement uses TRBV7-9 and TRBJ1-2; D is ambiguous. Per germline, CDR1 SEHNR and CDR2 FQNEAQ (reference sequence). The V end was cut by 2 bases, the J end by 0 bases, with 10 bases between. This CDR3 is built from 15 residues. The CDR3: CASSLSIGTNYGYTF. DNA of the CDR3: TGTGCCAGCAGCTTATCCATCGGAACTAACTATGGCTACACCTTC.

In regard to this clonotype: This may arise from a read error, as a much more abundant clone is one base away. This chain uses TRBV7-6 with TRBJ1-5; a possible D gene is TRBD1 (5 bases). With 4 bases removed from V and 0 bases from J, the gap between germline ends came to 13 bases. The CDR3 has 16 amino acids. Germline V gene data show CDR1 as SGHVS and CDR2 as FNYEAQ. The DNA of the CDR3 is TGTGCCAGCAGCTCCCGACAGTGGGATAGCAATCAGCCCCAGCATTTT. This sequence encodes CASSSRQWDSNQPQHF. Combining the CDR3 with reference TRBV7-6 and TRBJ1-5 gives the whole variable domain GAGVSQSPRYKVTKRGQDVALRCDPISGHVSLYWYRQALGQGPEFLTYFNYEAQQDKSGLPNDRFSAERPEGSISTLTIQRTEQRDSAMYRCASSSRQWDSNQPQHFGDGTRLSIL.

This clonotype was observed many times. The chain couples TRBV7-8 to TRBJ2-2; 10 nucleotides line up with TRBD1. CDR1 and CDR2 from the germline V gene are SGHVS and FQNEAQ. The V segment lost 5 bases and the J segment 4 bases; nucleotides outside the gene matches: 7. The length of the CDR3 is 16 residues. CDR3 region: CASSPIGTGVTGELFF. For the CDR3, the DNA is TGTGCCAGCAGCCCCATCGGGACAGGGGTCACCGGGGAGCTGTTTTTT.

The V and J genes are TRBV29-1 and TRBJ1-1; perhaps TRBD1 as D (5 bases). Trimming pared 5 bases from V and 4 bases from J, leaving 20 bases between. CDR1 is SQVTM, CDR2 ANQGSEA, per germline. CDR3 size: 15 residues. The CDR3 spells CSVSLDRVLGTEAFF. The CDR3 DNA reads TGCAGCGTTTCACTAGACAGAGTTTTAGGCACTGAAGCTTTCTTT.

The V and J genes are TRBV7-9 and TRBJ2-1, with 7 bases lining up with TRBD1. The CDR3 consists of 16 residues. The V gene's germline CDR1 is SEHNR and CDR2 FQNEAQ (reference sequence). Losses at the gene ends were 5 bases for V and 4 bases for J; bases not matched to a gene: 11. CDR3 sequence (DNA): TGTGCCAGCAGCGCCGGGACAGCTTCGAGGTACAATGAGCAGTTCTTC. Translated: CASSAGTASRYNEQFF.

The chain carries TRBV28 and TRBJ1-1, with D perhaps TRBD1 (6 bases). Germline values: CDR1 MDHEN, CDR2 SYDVKM. The CDR3 runs to 15 residues. V shed 0 bases and J shed 8 bases, with 16 bases lying between them. The CDR3 loop reads CASSLWASGGGEAFF. DNA of the CDR3: TGTGCCAGCAGTTTATGGGCCTCGGGCGGGGGCGAAGCTTTCTTT.

In nucleotides, the CDR3 is TGTGCCAGCAGCCCTACCAGCGGACGAAGGTTAGATGGCTACACCTTC. It encodes CASSPTSGRRLDGYTF. The chain links TRBV7-9 to TRBJ1-2, with unresolved D. Germline assignment: CDR1 SEHNR and CDR2 FQNEAQ (reference sequence). Between the trimmed V and J ends, which lost 5 bases and 6 bases, there was a span of 22 bases. The length of the CDR3 is 16 residues.

This clonotype was seen a handful of times. The rearrangement joins TRBV28 to TRBJ2-7, with D uncertain. The ends were cut back, 3 bases at V and 0 bases at J, with 6 bases in the middle. The germline V gene encodes CDR1 MDHEN and CDR2 SYDVKM. CDR3 size: 13 residues. The CDR3 sequence: CASSFGYSYEQYV. The CDR3 bases are TGTGCCAGCAGTTTCGGGTACTCCTACGAGCAGTACGTC.

The chain carries TRBV19 and TRBJ2-3, with D tentatively TRBD2 (6 bases). The germline V gene has CDR1 LNHDA and CDR2 SQIVND (reference sequence). The length of the CDR3 is 14 residues. V gave up 5 bases and J gave up 2 bases, with 11 bases separating them. CDR3 region: CASSSGLTTDTQYF. CDR3 in DNA: TGTGCCAGTAGTTCGGGACTTACCACAGATACGCAGTATTTT.